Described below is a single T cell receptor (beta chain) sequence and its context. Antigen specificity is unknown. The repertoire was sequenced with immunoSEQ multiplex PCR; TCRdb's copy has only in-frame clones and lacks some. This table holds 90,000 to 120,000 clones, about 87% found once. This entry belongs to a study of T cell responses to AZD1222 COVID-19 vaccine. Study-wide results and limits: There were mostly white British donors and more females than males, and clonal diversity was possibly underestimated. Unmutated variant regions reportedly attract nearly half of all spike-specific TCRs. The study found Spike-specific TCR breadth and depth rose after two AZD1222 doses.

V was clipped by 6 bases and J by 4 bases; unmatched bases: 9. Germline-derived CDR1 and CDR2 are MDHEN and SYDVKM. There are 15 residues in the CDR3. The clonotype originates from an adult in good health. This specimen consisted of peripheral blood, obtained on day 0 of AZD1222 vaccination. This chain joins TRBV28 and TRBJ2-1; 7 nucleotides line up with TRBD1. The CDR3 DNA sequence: TGTGCCAGCAGCCCCGCTCGACAGGGATACAATGAGCAGTTCTTC. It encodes CASSPARQGYNEQFF.